One and the same sample provided the 30 T cell receptor beta chains below, sequenced in a study of T-cell reconstitution after alpha-beta-depleted transplantation in children. A TCRbeta library incorporating unique molecular identifiers was prepared. TCRdb recomputed calls from the PCR reads with MiXCR, one row per CDR3 protein. The profile shows about 980,000 distinct CDR3 sequences, about 29% of them singletons. The specimen comprised PBMCs, mostly from graft donor cells, sampled 360 days after TCRalphabeta/CD19-depleted stem cell transplant. Receptors originate from a boy in the first two years of life who had a stem cell transplant for SCID, so the T cells may come from the graft donor.

This clonotype was observed a few times. V and J are TRBV18 and TRBJ2-3; TRBD2 matches 13 bases. Germline values: CDR1 KGHSH, CDR2 LQKENI. Unmatched junction bases numbered 5, after V lost 1 base and J lost 1 base. This CDR3 is 18 amino acids long. Here the CDR3 reads CASSPRIGTSGGTDTQYF. The CDR3 DNA reads TGTGCCAGCTCACCACGGATCGGGACTAGCGGGGGCACAGATACGCAGTATTTT.

This clonotype occurred a few times. V gene TRBV5-6 combines with J gene TRBJ2-3; 11 bases align to TRBD1. The CDR3 is 16 residues long. Looked up from germline, CDR1 is SGHDT and CDR2 is YYEEEE. Unmatched junction bases numbered 6, after V lost 0 bases and J lost 6 bases. CDR3 DNA sequence: TGTGCCAGCAGCTTGGGGACAGGGGGCTGGGTTGATACGCAGTATTTT. Amino acids: CASSLGTGGWVDTQYF.

The V call is TRBV9, the J call TRBJ2-5, with 8 nucleotides matching TRBD1. V dropped 2 bases and J dropped 2; count of bases not matched to a gene: 8. CDR1 and CDR2 (germline): SGDLS, YYNGEE. The CDR3 loop spans 16 amino acids. The CDR3 spells CASSVLGQGLQETQYF. The DNA of the CDR3 is TGTGCCAGCAGCGTGTTAGGACAGGGCCTACAAGAGACCCAGTACTTC.

The chain carries TRBV21-1 and TRBJ2-5; TRBD2 is the table's D call and was not checked against the DNA. TRBV21-1 is a recognized pseudogene. The CDR3 spans 12 residues. Written as DNA, the CDR3 is TGTGCCGTATCGGGACTATCTGGGACCCAGTACTTC. This translates into CAVSGLSGTQYF.

CDR3 in amino acids: CAISEDRAHEQYF. The CDR3 bases are TGTGCCATCAGTGAGGACAGGGCCCACGAGCAGTACTTC. The V and J genes are TRBV10-3 and TRBJ2-7, with 7 bases lining up with TRBD1. Trimming cost V 2 bases and J 5 bases; bases outside gene matches: 3. The germline V gene has CDR1 ENHRY and CDR2 SYGVKD. The CDR3 covers 13 residues.

The J gene is TRBJ1-2, the V gene TRBV12-3 or TRBV12-4; D remains ambiguous. The CDR3 is 14 residues long. V gave up 6 bases and J gave up 5 bases, with 16 bases separating them. CDR3 protein: CASSPGRIAYGYTF. CDR3 DNA sequence: TGTGCCAGCAGCCCCGGGAGGATTGCATATGGCTACACCTTC.

This clonotype occurred a few times. The gene calls are TRBV12-3 or TRBV12-4 and TRBJ2-7; D gene ambiguous. The ends were cut back, 3 bases at V and 3 bases at J, with 9 bases in the middle. This CDR3 is 13 amino acids long. In DNA form, the CDR3 reads TGTGCCAGCAGTTTGATGGCGGACTACGAGCAGTACTTC. Its translation is CASSLMADYEQYF.

This clonotype was observed a few times. The chain employs TRBV15 and TRBJ1-4; TRBD1 might be the D (5 bases). CDR3 length equals 17 residues. Trimming took off 5 bases at V and 5 bases at J, with 21 bases between the two ends. The germline V gene has CDR1 LNHNV and CDR2 YYDKDF (reference sequence). As DNA, the CDR3 is TGTGCCACCAGCGACGACAGCGCAACATGGGTGAATGAAAAACTGTTTTTT. Its translation: CATSDDSATWVNEKLFF.

The chain is built from TRBV5-1 and TRBJ2-1; the match to TRBD1 covers 7 bases. With 0 bases clipped from V and 6 bases from J, the junction kept 3 bases outside the gene matches. The CDR3 covers 14 residues. The germline V gene encodes CDR1 SGHRS and CDR2 YFSETQ. The CDR3 sequence is CASSLGQGLNEQFF. The CDR3 DNA follows: TGCGCCAGCAGCTTGGGACAGGGCCTCAATGAGCAGTTCTTC.

CDR3 nucleotide sequence: TGCGCCAGCAGCTTGGTGGGGGGGGGATTCTACGAGCAGTACTTC. Its translation is CASSLVGGGFYEQYF. The chain employs TRBV5-1 and TRBJ2-7, with 7 bases aligning to TRBD2. Germline-derived CDR1 and CDR2 are SGHRS and YFSETQ. The CDR3 runs to 15 residues. Trimming took 0 bases from V and 3 from J; bases not matched to a gene: 6.

This clonotype was observed a handful of times. The CDR3 sequence is CASTSITGPDEQFF. CDR3 DNA sequence: TGTGCCAGCACCTCGATAACCGGGCCGGATGAGCAGTTCTTC. This chain connects TRBV12-3 or TRBV12-4 to TRBJ2-1; D gene unclear. V was cut by 7 bases and J by 8 bases, with 18 bases left in between. The CDR3 loop spans 14 amino acids.

The chain employs TRBV20-1 and TRBJ2-5; a possible D gene is TRBD2 (7 bases). The CDR3 has 14 residues. V dropped 8 bases and J dropped 5 bases, with 21 bases sitting between them. CDR1 is DFQATT and CDR2 is SNEGSKA in the germline V gene (reference sequence). CDR3 in DNA: TGCAGTTTCAGTCGAGGGGGAGGGGGGGAGACCCAGTACTTC. The encoded protein is CSFSRGGGGETQYF.

The chain combines TRBV4-1 with TRBJ2-1, with D uncertain. Germline-derived CDR1 and CDR2 are MGHRA and YSYEKL. Trimming took off 0 bases at V and 0 bases at J, with 12 bases between the two ends. The CDR3 is 17 amino acids. CDR3 in amino acids: CASSQDGSVGSYNEQFF. DNA for the CDR3: TGCGCCAGCAGCCAAGACGGGTCAGTTGGCTCCTACAATGAGCAGTTCTTC.

This clonotype was found a few times. This chain links TRBV7-9 with TRBJ1-5; a weak D match, TRBD1 (5 bases). The V gene lost 5 bases and the J gene lost 10 bases, with 18 bases spanning the gap. Per germline, CDR1 SEHNR and CDR2 FQNEAQ (reference sequence). The CDR3 extends over 14 amino acids. CDR3 region: CASSPGDLGHPQHF. DNA of the CDR3: TGTGCCAGCAGCCCCGGGGACTTGGGGCATCCCCAGCATTTT. Full variable domain (missing parts from reference TRBV7-9 and TRBJ1-5): DTGVSQNPRHKITKRGQNVTFRCDPISEHNRLYWYRQTLGQGPEFLTYFQNEAQLEKSRLLSDRFSAERPKGSFSTLEIQRTEQGDSAMYLCASSPGDLGHPQHFGDGTRLSIL.

This clonotype was picked up a small number of times. V usage is TRBV9 and J usage is TRBJ2-6, with no clear D. V was pared by 1 base and J by 0 bases, with 17 bases between. The V gene's germline CDR1 is SGDLS and CDR2 YYNGEE. This CDR3 is built from 19 residues. CDR3 nucleotides: TGTGCCAGCAGCGTAAGACCTGAGCCCCCTCTCTCTGGGGCCAACGTCCTGACTTTC. As protein: CASSVRPEPPLSGANVLTF.

The chain carries TRBV4-2 and TRBJ2-7; D gene uncertain. The germline V gene has CDR1 LGHNA and CDR2 YNFKEQ. CDR3 size: 17 residues. The V end lost 4 bases, the J end lost 0 bases, and 19 bases lay between the germline ends. Here the CDR3 DNA reads TGTGCCAGCAGCCCCAGGTTCCCGGACGGTCGCTCCTACGAGCAGTACTTC. This sequence encodes CASSPRFPDGRSYEQYF.

The rearrangement links TRBV12-3 or TRBV12-4 to TRBJ2-1; D gene uncertain. V lost 4 bases and J lost 13, with 14 bases in between. The CDR3 covers 12 residues. CDR3 residues: CASSSNWRRQFF. As DNA, the CDR3 is TGTGCCAGCAGTTCGAATTGGCGCCGTCAGTTCTTC.

The rearrangement joins TRBV6-1 to TRBJ2-2; D is ambiguous. This CDR3 has 15 residues. V was trimmed by 6 bases and J by 4 bases, leaving 15 bases between them. CDR1 MNHNS and CDR2 SASEGT come from the germline V gene. Here the CDR3 DNA reads TGTGCCAGCAGCCGAACCCAGTTCCCCACCGGGGAGCTGTTTTTT. Its protein product is CASSRTQFPTGELFF.

In its sample, this clonotype was seen many times. This sequence joins TRBV20-1 and TRBJ2-7, with D possibly TRBD1 on 5 matching bases. The CDR3 length is 12 residues. Germline assignment: CDR1 DFQATT and CDR2 SNEGSKA (reference sequence). V lost 2 bases, J lost 3 bases, and 8 bases lay in between. Written as DNA, the CDR3 is TGCAGTGCTAGAAGGGGTGACTACGAGCAGTACTTC. It specifies CSARRGDYEQYF.

The V and J genes are TRBV7-3 and TRBJ2-3, with 9 bases fitting TRBD2. CDR1 and CDR2 from the germline V gene are SGHTA and FQGTGA. The CDR3 has 18 residues. V gave up 4 bases and J gave up 4 bases; unmatched junction bases: 15. As DNA, the CDR3 is TGTGCCAGCAGCTACCACATAACCGGACTAGCGCAACCAGATACGCAGTATTTT. Protein product: CASSYHITGLAQPDTQYF.

The CDR3 spells CASSSRYSTDTQYF. As DNA, the CDR3 is TGTGCCAGCAGCTCTCGATACAGCACAGATACGCAGTATTTT. This sequence joins TRBV7-9 and TRBJ2-3; no clear D. CDR1 SEHNR and CDR2 FQNEAQ come from the germline V gene (reference sequence). V lost 4 bases, J lost 0 bases, and 8 bases lay in between. This CDR3 is built from 14 residues.

This rearrangement joins TRBV12-3 or TRBV12-4 to TRBJ2-1; D is unclear. V dropped 4 bases and J dropped 6 bases, with 7 bases sitting between them. This CDR3 has 12 amino acids. The CDR3 DNA reads TGTGCCAGCAGTTCCGATTTCAATGAGCAGTTCTTC. Residues: CASSSDFNEQFF.

The chain is built from TRBV24-1 and TRBJ2-7; no reliable D call. Germline V gives CDR1 KGHDR, CDR2 SFDVKD. V was cut by 3 bases and J by 10 bases, with 21 bases left in between. The CDR3 length is 15 residues. The CDR3 spells CATSDPLGPSTAQYF. In DNA, the CDR3 is TGTGCCACCAGTGATCCCCTCGGACCGTCAACGGCTCAGTACTTC.

This clonotype was seen more than once but under ten times. V gene TRBV7-6 combines with J gene TRBJ2-3; 10 bases match TRBD2. J lost 2 bases, V lost 5 bases, and 10 bases had no gene match. Germline assignment: CDR1 SGHVS and CDR2 FNYEAQ. The CDR3 spans 17 residues. The CDR3 DNA reads as TGTGCCAGCAGCCCCCAACTAGCGGGGACCTTCACAGATACGCAGTATTTT. This gives the protein CASSPQLAGTFTDTQYF.

The chain is built from TRBV20-1 and TRBJ1-1, with a tentative D call TRBD1 (5 bases). This CDR3 region has 14 residues. Trimming pared 6 bases from V and 0 bases from J, leaving 14 bases between. CDR1 is DFQATT, CDR2 SNEGSKA, per germline (reference sequence). CDR3: CSAEPGTMNTEAFF. The CDR3 bases are TGCAGTGCGGAGCCCGGGACGATGAACACTGAAGCTTTCTTT.

This chain joins TRBV19 and TRBJ2-6; unclear D gene. This CDR3 comprises 15 residues. The V end was cut by 5 bases, the J end by 4 bases, with 12 bases between. CDR1 LNHDA and CDR2 SQIVND come from the germline V gene (reference sequence). In nucleotides, the CDR3 is TGTGCCAGTAGTCAAACATCCTCCGGGGCCAACGTCCTGACTTTC. Translated, it gives CASSQTSSGANVLTF.

The V and J genes are TRBV27 and TRBJ2-7; 10 bases align to TRBD2. V gave up 5 bases and J gave up 4 bases; unmatched junction bases: 8. Germline CDR1 MNHEY, CDR2 SMNVEV (reference sequence). The CDR3 has 15 amino acids. The CDR3 coding sequence is TGTGCCAGCAGTCCCCAAGCGGGAGGGCTTTACGAGCAGTACTTC. Its translation is CASSPQAGGLYEQYF.

The chain employs TRBV7-9 and TRBJ2-3; 7 positions agree with TRBD1. Trimming took 3 bases from V and 7 from J; bases not matched to a gene: 7. Germline CDR1 SEHNR, CDR2 FQNEAQ (reference sequence). This CDR3 comprises 14 residues. The chain's CDR3 is CASSFEGGANTQYF. CDR3 DNA: TGTGCCAGCAGCTTTGAAGGGGGCGCGAATACGCAGTATTTT.

The chain uses TRBV7-9 and TRBJ2-5; D tentatively fits TRBD1 or TRBD2 (5 bases each). Germline V gene lookup returns CDR1 SEHNR and CDR2 FQNEAQ (reference sequence). The length of the CDR3 is 15 residues. Trimming cost V 1 base and J 2 bases, with 11 bases left between them. CDR3 amino acids: CASSLESGQQETQYF. CDR3 sequence (DNA): TGTGCCAGCAGCTTAGAGTCGGGGCAGCAAGAGACCCAGTACTTC.

The genes are TRBV12-3 or TRBV12-4 and TRBJ2-3; 8 bases are shared with TRBD2. The ends lost 2 bases at V and 3 bases at J; junction bases unmatched: 7. CDR3 length equals 16 residues. For the CDR3, the DNA is TGTGCCAGCAGTTTACTCGGGGGGGCAGGGACAGATACGCAGTATTTT. Protein sequence: CASSLLGGAGTDTQYF.